The next 5 T cell receptor beta chains were all read from a single sample in a study of regulatory T cells in long-lasting Graves disease (dated by TCRdb to about 2021). The time point tag for this specimen amounts to: newly diagnosed GD, antithyroid drugs for less than 3 months. RNA was extracted from PBMCs in TRIzol for both TCR sequencing and RNA sequencing. Libraries came from multiplex PCR. The sequencer was an Illumina HiSeq 4000. iRepertoire HTBI primers and Arm-PCR amplification of CDR3 regions were used to construct TCR beta libraries. TCRdb redid the processing of the public reads, applying fastp at Q25 and MiXCR, and retained in-frame beta chains. CDR3 protein duplicates are merged, each entry listing the most common genes and DNA. A total of approximately 400,000 distinct CDR3 sequences appear in this sample, 15% of them only once. The ten largest clones capture over 15% of the sample.

This same sample was also part of a study on T cells in Graves' hyperthyroidism and ophthalmopathy.

Source: peripheral blood mononuclear cells (PBMCs), taken at new diagnosis, from a patient treated with antithyroid drugs. The receptors originated from a woman between 25 and 40 years old with Graves disease. Donor details come from another sample of the same person, matched by shared clones.

This clonotype was recorded many times. The chain links TRBV20-1 to TRBJ2-7, with D perhaps TRBD1 (6 bases). CDR1 is DFQATT, CDR2 SNEGSKA, per germline (reference sequence). The CDR3 contains 13 residues. Trimming removed 2 bases from V and 3 bases from J, with 11 bases in between. The CDR3 bases are TGCAGTGCTAGATGGCAGGGGAGCTACGAGCAGTACTTC. Translation gives CSARWQGSYEQYF.

This clonotype was detected ten times or more. The CDR3 bases are TGTGCCAGCAGTGATGGGGCGGTTCAGGGAGTCAATGAGCAGTTCTTC. Its protein is CASSDGAVQGVNEQFF. The rearrangement links TRBV2 to TRBJ2-1; D may be TRBD1 or TRBD2 (5 bases each). CDR3 length equals 16 residues. The V gene lost 3 bases and the J gene lost 6 bases, with 18 bases spanning the gap. Per germline, CDR1 SNHLY and CDR2 FYNNEI.

This clonotype was counted a few times. The chain uses TRBV5-1 and TRBJ1-1; D ambiguous. V was pared by 4 bases and J by 3 bases, with 13 bases between. Per germline, CDR1 SGHRS and CDR2 YFSETQ. The CDR3 is 14 amino acids. The CDR3 DNA sequence: TGCGCCAGCAGCAAGCGCCCGTTGGACACTGAAGCTTTCTTT. Protein sequence: CASSKRPLDTEAFF. Based on the CDR3 plus reference TRBV5-1 and TRBJ1-1, the full variable domain is KAGVTQTPRYLIKTRGQQVTLSCSPISGHRSVSWYQQTPGQGLQFLFEYFSETQRNKGNFPGRFSGRQFSNSRSEMNVSTLELGDSALYLCASSKRPLDTEAFFGQGTRLTVV.

The chain recombines TRBV9 with TRBJ1-1, with a possible D match to TRBD1 (5 bases). The CDR3 totals 18 residues. Germline V gives CDR1 SGDLS, CDR2 YYNGEE. Between the trimmed V and J ends, which lost 0 bases and 4 bases, there was a span of 22 bases. The CDR3 nucleotides are TGTGCCAGCAGCGTAGCCCCCGGGTTTTCGGCAGGGCCCACTGAAGCTTTCTTT. It yields the protein CASSVAPGFSAGPTEAFF. The full variable domain, completed using reference TRBV9 and TRBJ1-1, is DSGVTQTPKHLITATGQRVTLRCSPRSGDLSVYWYQQSLDQGLQFLIQYYNGEERAKGNILERFSAQQFPDLHSELNLSSLELGDSALYFCASSVAPGFSAGPTEAFFGQGTRLTVV.

There are many counts of this clonotype. The chain uses TRBV24-1 and TRBJ2-4, with 12 bases lining up with TRBD2. With V trimmed by 4 bases and J by 7 bases, 1 base remained unmatched. CDR1 is KGHDR and CDR2 is SFDVKD in the germline V gene. The CDR3 is made up of 14 amino acids. The CDR3 reads CATSEGTSGNIQYF. The CDR3 DNA follows: TGTGCCACCAGTGAGGGGACTAGCGGGAACATTCAGTACTTC.